This TCR beta chain was retrieved from a study of Ad26.COV2.S vaccination and SARS-CoV-2 variants. Study in general: Donor was one of the participants in the Ad26.COV2.S arm of the COV1001 trial.

The count of this clone is one. This table comes from immunoSEQ multiplex PCR, and its TCRdb copy is limited to in-frame clones, with some not included. The data hold about 330,000 clones, with approximately 87% observed a single time. The treatment was: some 20 received Ad26.COV2.S at low or high dose, single or two shots; 5 received placebo; per-sample allocation not given. Samples came from day 63 after the first vaccine or placebo injection. Sequencing used peripheral blood, obtained in a trial of Ad26.COV2.S vaccine versus placebo. This TCR came from a person between 18 and 65 years old who received the Ad26.COV2.S COVID-19 vaccine or a placebo.

CDR3 sequence (DNA): TGCGCCAGCAGCCAAGACGGGGACGCGACAGATACGCAGTATTTT. Residues: CASSQDGDATDTQYF. V is TRBV4-1 and J is TRBJ2-3, with D possibly being TRBD1 or TRBD2 (5 bases each). Germline V gene lookup returns CDR1 MGHRA and CDR2 YSYEKL. CDR3 length: 15 amino acids. V lost 0 bases to trimming and J lost 3 bases, with 10 bases between them.